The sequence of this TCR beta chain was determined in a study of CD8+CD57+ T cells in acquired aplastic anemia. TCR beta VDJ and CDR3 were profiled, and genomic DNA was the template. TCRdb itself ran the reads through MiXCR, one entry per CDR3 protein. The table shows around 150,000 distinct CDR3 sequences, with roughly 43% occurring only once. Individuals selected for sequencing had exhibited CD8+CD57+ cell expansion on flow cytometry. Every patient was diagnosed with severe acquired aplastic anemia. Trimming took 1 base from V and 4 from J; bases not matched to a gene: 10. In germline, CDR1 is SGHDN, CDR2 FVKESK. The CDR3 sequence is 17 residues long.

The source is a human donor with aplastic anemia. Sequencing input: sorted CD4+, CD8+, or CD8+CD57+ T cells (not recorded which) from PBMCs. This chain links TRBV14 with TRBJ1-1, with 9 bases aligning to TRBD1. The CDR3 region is CASSQGDRDWWGTEAFF. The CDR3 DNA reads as TGTGCCAGCAGCCAAGGGGACAGGGATTGGTGGGGCACTGAAGCTTTCTTT.